This T cell receptor beta chain came from a study of regulatory T cells in long-lasting Graves disease. Regarding this clonotype: Antigen: not known. The junction shows a germline mismatch at one end, possibly a read error.

Findings and caveats of the study: Preferential use of TRBV28, TRBJ1-2 and TRBJ2-5 was seen in persistent disease.

In building TCR beta libraries, iRepertoire HTBI primers were used together with Arm-PCR of CDR3 regions. Original handling: In the combined samples, around 60 TRBV and more than twelve TRBJ segments were identified. Using its own MiXCR run on the multiplex PCR reads, TCRdb lists one record per CDR3 protein. TCRdb, not the original authors, processed these V and J calls. This table holds a few hundred thousand distinct CDR3 sequences, less than 25% found once. The CDR3 has 16 amino acids. Germline assignment: CDR1 SGHAT and CDR2 FQDESV (reference sequence). Time point indicated: persistent/refractory GD, antithyroid drugs over 5 years with positive TRAb. Following extraction of RNA from PBMCs, that RNA was used to make the TCR library. It was American Thyroid Association guidelines that determined Graves' disease diagnosis.

This material consisted of peripheral blood mononuclear cells (PBMCs), taken when the disease was refractory, from a patient treated with antithyroid drugs. The TCR comes from a female donor with Graves disease. The V call is TRBV11-1, the J call TRBJ2-7; TRBD2 agrees at 9 bases. The DNA for the CDR3 is TGTGTCAGCAGCCCGGGGACTAGCTCCAGCTCCTACGAGCAGTACTTC. This encodes CVSSPGTSSSSYEQYF.